These 6 T cell receptor beta chains were sequenced from one sample in a study of circulating CD8 cells and anti-PD-1 response in melanoma. Four subsets defined by PD-1 and/or TIGIT were sorted from live CD3+CD8+TCRalphabeta+ cells. TCR libraries were prepared from 15 ng of total RNA with the QIAseq Immune Repertoire TCR panel. TCRdb ran MiXCR on the reads and lists one entry per CDR3 protein. This sample yields several hundred distinct CDR3 sequences, of which around 6% are seen a single time; 25% to 30% belongs to the top ten. The sequenced sample was CD8+ T cells from PBMCs, obtained at baseline or after one month of anti-PD-1 therapy (not recorded which). The receptors stem from a human donor with melanoma.

This clonotype counts as large. The V call is TRBV2, the J call TRBJ2-1, with TRBD2 identical over 7 bases. CDR1 is SNHLY, CDR2 FYNNEI, per germline. V trimming: 2 bases; J trimming: 5 bases; junction bases outside the gene matches: 3. The CDR3 runs to 14 residues. CDR3 sequence (DNA): TGTGCCAGCAGTGAACGACTAGCCAACAATGAGCAGTTCTTC. It is translated as CASSERLANNEQFF.

This clonotype was recorded a few times. CDR3 DNA: TGTGCCAGCAGCTTGGCCCCCGGGCCGGGGAATGAGCAGTTCTTC. Translation: CASSLAPGPGNEQFF. This chain joins TRBV5-5 and TRBJ2-1, with D possibly matching TRBD2 (5 bases). CDR1 and CDR2 (germline): SGHKS, YYEKEE (reference sequence). Deletions cut 0 bases from V and 7 bases from J, with 14 bases between. This CDR3 contains 15 residues.

This clonotype is termed medium-sized (0.01 to 0.1%). This rearrangement joins TRBV9 to TRBJ2-1; TRBD1 agrees at 10 bases. The germline V gene has CDR1 SGDLS and CDR2 YYNGEE. This CDR3 comprises 16 residues. V shed 0 bases, J shed 4 bases, and the junction held 4 bases outside the gene matches. The CDR3 sequence: CASSVDRTGGYNEQFF. The CDR3 DNA sequence: TGTGCCAGCAGCGTAGATAGGACAGGGGGATACAATGAGCAGTTCTTC.

This clonotype ranks as medium-sized (0.01 to 0.1%). CDR3 in DNA: TGTGCCAGTGTGGGATTCGGGGTCAATGAGCAGTTCTTC. Protein: CASVGFGVNEQFF. V is TRBV19 and J is TRBJ2-1, with a weak D call TRBD2 (5 bases). The CDR3 is 13 amino acids. V dropped 8 bases and J dropped 6 bases, with 14 bases sitting between them. Per the germline V gene, CDR1 is LNHDA and CDR2 is SQIVND (reference sequence).

This clonotype has a single count. This may come from a read error, since a much larger clone is one base off. This chain connects TRBV27 to TRBJ2-7; tentatively, D is TRBD1 or TRBD2 (6 bases each). Germline V gene lookup returns CDR1 MNHEY and CDR2 SMNVEV (reference sequence). This CDR3 contains 16 residues. V gave up 2 bases and J gave up 2 bases, with 16 bases separating them. CDR3 sequence (DNA): TGTGCCAGCAGTTTAAATGGGGGGCTCCTCGCCTACGAGCAGTACTTC. It specifies CASSLNGGLLAYEQYF.

This clonotype is large in the sample. The chain employs TRBV4-1 and TRBJ1-2, with D tentatively TRBD1 (6 bases). CDR1 and CDR2 (germline): MGHRA, YSYEKL. The CDR3 runs 13 residues. Trimming took 3 bases from V and 8 from J, leaving 13 bases between them. CDR3 DNA: TGCGCCAGCAGCCATCCCTCGGGGGCGGGCTACACCTTC. It codes for CASSHPSGAGYTF.